The source of this T cell receptor (beta chain) is a study of CD8+ T cells in alopecia areata. Findings and caveats of the study: Scalp sample sequencing also detects resident alphabeta T cells of normal skin. Higher clonality and more expanded CD8+ clones appeared in lesional than normal scalp.

Concerning this clone itself: Its specificity is not known.

PBMCs provided sorted CD4+ and CD8+ T cells. Trimming pared 5 bases from V and 9 bases from J, leaving 26 bases between. The CDR3 runs 16 residues. Germline V CDR1 and CDR2: LNHNV, YYDKDF (reference sequence). Following RNA extraction, reverse transcription yielded cDNA that acted as the sequencing template. Method: immunoSEQ multiplex PCR; TCRdb's copy keeps in-frame clones and lacks some. This sample carries approximately 98,000 clones, around 55% of them seen once, and the ten largest clones take 20% to 25%. V is TRBV15 and J is TRBJ2-7; D perhaps matches TRBD1 (7 bases). This TCR came from a human donor in good health. Sample: CD8+ T cells sorted from blood. CDR3 loop: CATSEPRDSDSARQYF. Here the CDR3 DNA reads TGTGCCACCAGCGAACCGCGGGACAGCGACTCTGCTCGGCAGTACTTC.